One sample yielded the 9 T cell receptor beta chains listed below, sequenced in a study of identical twins. TCRdb called the 5' RACE reads again in MiXCR, with one record for every CDR3 protein. The sample has around 1.7 million distinct CDR3 sequences; 32% are singletons. Sequencing was done on a sample of cord blood. These receptors came from a newborn girl in good health.

This chain links TRBV4-2 with TRBJ2-7; possibly TRBD2 for D (5 bases). Germline V lookup: CDR1 LGHNA, CDR2 YNFKEQ. This CDR3 is built from 14 residues. V was shortened by 0 bases and J by 3 bases, with 9 bases between the two germline ends. The CDR3 loop reads CASSQDRRGYEQYF. The CDR3 coding sequence is TGTGCCAGCAGCCAAGATCGCCGGGGCTACGAGCAGTACTTC.

This clonotype turned up a few times. J is TRBJ1-1 and V is TRBV3-1; D uncertain. CDR3 length equals 16 residues. The germline CDR1 and CDR2 sequences are LGHDT and YNNKEL (reference sequence). Trimming removed 0 bases at V and 3 bases at J, with 14 bases between. The CDR3 nucleotides read TGTGCCAGCAGCCAAGATAGTAACCGCGTGCACACTGAAGCTTTCTTT. It yields the protein CASSQDSNRVHTEAFF. The complete variable domain, with remaining parts taken from reference TRBV3-1 and TRBJ1-1, reads DTAVSQTPKYLVTQMGNDKSIKCEQNLGHDTMYWYKQDSKKFLKIMFSYNNKELIINETVPNRFSPKSPDKAHLNLHINSLELGDSAVYFCASSQDSNRVHTEAFFGQGTRLTVV.

The rearrangement links TRBV18 to TRBJ2-1; D is undetermined. Germline-derived CDR1 and CDR2 are KGHSH and LQKENI. This CDR3 is 10 amino acids long. The V end was cut by 6 bases, the J end by 15 bases, with 12 bases between. CDR3 nucleotides: TGTGCCAGCTCCCTCACGCGACGGTTCTTC. Translated, it gives CASSLTRRFF.

This rearrangement joins TRBV2 to TRBJ2-3, with 7 bases fitting TRBD1. CDR1 is SNHLY, CDR2 FYNNEI, per germline. The CDR3 length is 16 residues. V was pared by 6 bases and J by 1 base, with 10 bases of the junction left unmatched. The CDR3 DNA sequence: TGTGCCAGCAGCCTTACCGGGACAGCGCGCACAGATACGCAGTATTTT. As protein: CASSLTGTARTDTQYF.

This clonotype was seen more than once but under ten times. The CDR3 region is CASSETGQHALGYTF. The CDR3 DNA reads TGTGCCAGCAGTGAAACAGGGCAGCACGCCTTGGGCTACACCTTC. The rearrangement joins TRBV6-1 to TRBJ1-2, with a possible D match to TRBD1 (6 bases). From germline, CDR1 is MNHNS and CDR2 SASEGT. V was cut by 2 bases and J by 8 bases, with 18 bases left in between. This CDR3 comprises 15 residues.

This clonotype occurred a few times. This chain joins TRBV4-1 and TRBJ2-3; no reliable D call. Germline CDR1 MGHRA, CDR2 YSYEKL. CDR3 size: 18 residues. Trimming removed 0 bases from V and 6 bases from J, with 22 bases in between. The CDR3 DNA is TGCGCCAGCAGCCAAGATCGGATTAAGGTGGCGGAATGGGATACGCAGTATTTT. This gives the protein CASSQDRIKVAEWDTQYF.

The chain carries TRBV10-2 and TRBJ1-4; D perhaps matches TRBD1 (6 bases). Germline V gives CDR1 WSHSY, CDR2 SAAADI. Trimming removed 5 bases at V and 0 bases at J, with 16 bases between. The CDR3 contains 17 residues. CDR3: CASSSGHVAATNEKLFF. The CDR3 DNA reads as TGCGCCAGCAGTTCGGGACATGTGGCGGCAACTAATGAAAAACTGTTTTTT.

The V call is TRBV20-1, the J call TRBJ1-2, with no clear D. With 5 bases removed from V and 2 bases from J, the gap between germline ends came to 6 bases. CDR3 size: 11 residues. Per germline, CDR1 DFQATT and CDR2 SNEGSKA (reference sequence). The CDR3 DNA reads as TGCAGTGCTGCGGGAAACTATGGCTACACCTTC. It specifies CSAAGNYGYTF.

This clonotype has just a few counts. V usage is TRBV20-1 and J usage is TRBJ2-5; tentative D call: TRBD2 (5 bases). Between the trimmed V and J ends, which lost 5 bases and 3 bases, there was a span of 13 bases. Germline values: CDR1 DFQATT, CDR2 SNEGSKA (reference sequence). CDR3 size: 13 residues. CDR3 amino acids: CSAPKDGKETQYF. In nucleotides, the CDR3 is TGCAGTGCTCCTAAGGACGGGAAAGAGACCCAGTACTTC.